This TCR beta chain was obtained from a study of shared clonotypes between healthy human individuals. A word on this clone: Its antigen is unidentified.

CD4+ cell separation produced CD45RA+ naive and CD45RA-negative memory subsets. The V segment lost 4 bases and the J segment 3 bases; nucleotides outside the gene matches: 12. CDR1 and CDR2 (germline): SQVTM, ANQGSEA. The CDR3 is made up of 15 amino acids. Repertoires were generated with immunoSEQ multiplex PCR, while TCRdb's copy carries only in-frame clones and drops some. The sample holds millions of clones, over 85% seen once. General study results and limits: Sampling used blood alone; tissue repertoires probably differ. The study generally estimated greater richness for naive than memory subsets.

The chain employs TRBV29-1 and TRBJ2-7, with 7 bases fitting TRBD1. This clonotype originated in a man aged 18 to 29 in good health. The sample was naive CD4+ T cells sorted from blood. Described subset: CD45RA+ positively selected. In DNA, the CDR3 is TGCAGCGTTGGGGCAGGGGGTACCCTTAACTACGAGCAGTACTTC. Protein sequence: CSVGAGGTLNYEQYF.